The 21 T cell receptor beta chains below come from one sample, sequenced in a study of blood T cell repertoires in COVID-19. Repertoires were generated with immunoSEQ multiplex PCR, while TCRdb's copy carries only in-frame clones and drops some. The table has around 37,000 clones, 84% seen once. Sequencing used peripheral blood. The receptor set was obtained from a man aged 55 to 70 with COVID-19, enrolled during active disease.

The genes are TRBV13 and TRBJ2-1; 9 nucleotides align to TRBD2. CDR1 and CDR2 (germline): PRHDT, FYEKMQ (reference sequence). With V trimmed by 4 bases and J by 4 bases, 11 bases remained unmatched. The CDR3 has 17 residues. CDR3 in DNA: TGTGCCAGCAGCTCGGCTGTCGGGCTAGCGGGATACAATGAGCAGTTCTTC. Translating gives CASSSAVGLAGYNEQFF.

This chain links TRBV2 with TRBJ1-2; a possible D gene is TRBD1 (6 bases). Per the germline V gene, CDR1 is SNHLY and CDR2 is FYNNEI. This CDR3 contains 13 residues. With 5 bases removed from V and 2 bases from J, the gap between germline ends came to 9 bases. The CDR3 loop is CASSLTGNYGYTF. In DNA, the CDR3 is TGTGCCAGCAGTCTCACAGGGAACTATGGCTACACCTTC.

Of note for this clone: The sample holds other DNA sequences that translate to the same CDR3. The chain links TRBV12-3 or TRBV12-4 to TRBJ2-5; TRBD1 matches at 7 bases. This CDR3 has 13 amino acids. J gave up 4 bases and V 5 bases, and 4 bases lay outside the gene matches. The CDR3, as DNA: TGTGCCAGCAGTCAACAGGGGAGAGAGACCCAGTACTTC. This gives the protein CASSQQGRETQYF.

The rearrangement joins TRBV3-1 (or the pseudogene TRBV3-2) to TRBJ1-5; 9 nucleotides match TRBD1. This CDR3 comprises 13 residues. CDR1 and CDR2 (germline): LGHDT, YNNKEL (reference sequence). The trim removed 4 bases at V and 7 bases at J, leaving 2 bases unmatched. CDR3 sequence (DNA): TGTGCCAGCAGCCTAACAGGGGGCCAGCCCCAGCATTTT. Amino acid sequence: CASSLTGGQPQHF.

This chain links TRBV28 with TRBJ2-3; 7 nucleotides match TRBD1. Germline V gives CDR1 MDHEN, CDR2 SYDVKM. This CDR3 has 14 residues. Trimming took 4 bases from V and 6 from J; bases not matched to a gene: 7. CDR3 DNA: TGTGCCAGCAGTTCCGGTAGGGGGCATGATACGCAGTATTTT. This encodes CASSSGRGHDTQYF.

This clone was observed a few times. The chain joins TRBV11-2 to TRBJ1-1; D perhaps matches TRBD1 (6 bases). Germline assignment: CDR1 SGHAT and CDR2 FQNNGV. With 0 bases removed from V and 10 bases from J, the gap between germline ends came to 15 bases. This CDR3 region has 14 residues. The CDR3 DNA follows: TGTGCCAGCAGCTTAGAGGGGGCGTCTGTCCGAGCTTTCTTT. Translated: CASSLEGASVRAFF.

The chain is built from TRBV10-3 and TRBJ2-7, with 7 bases lining up with TRBD1. Germline V gene sequence: CDR1 ENHRY, CDR2 SYGVKD. Germline trimming cut 7 bases from V and 0 bases from J; bases unmatched to any gene: 6. CDR3 length: 14 residues. For the CDR3, the DNA is TGTGCCATCAACCGGGACAGAAGCTCCTACGAGCAGTACTTC. Residues: CAINRDRSSYEQYF.

V and J are TRBV29-1 and TRBJ1-1; possible D gene TRBD1, 5 bases. CDR3 length: 14 amino acids. The germline V and J ends were trimmed by 6 bases and 4 bases, with 18 bases remaining between them. The V gene's germline CDR1 is SQVTM and CDR2 ANQGSEA. CDR3 protein: CSVWGPGGSTEAFF. CDR3 nucleotide sequence: TGCAGCGTATGGGGACCAGGAGGGAGCACTGAAGCTTTCTTT.

The chain is built from TRBV7-3 and TRBJ1-1; D ambiguous. Trimming took 2 bases from V and 3 from J, leaving 7 bases between them. Germline V gene lookup returns CDR1 SGHTA and CDR2 FQGTGA. The CDR3 extends over 13 amino acids. The CDR3 nucleotides read TGTGCCAGCAGCTTAGAGGCGTACACTGAAGCTTTCTTT. It specifies CASSLEAYTEAFF.

V is TRBV3-1 (or the pseudogene TRBV3-2) and J is TRBJ2-1, with TRBD2 matching 9 bases. Trimming removed 0 bases from V and 7 bases from J; junction bases left unmatched: 7. The CDR3 length is 16 residues. Germline V CDR1 and CDR2: LGHDT, YNNKEL (reference sequence). In DNA form, the CDR3 reads TGTGCCAGCAGCCAAGATCCGGGCGGGAGGGCAAATGAGCAGTTCTTC. Its translation is CASSQDPGGRANEQFF.

V is TRBV9 and J is TRBJ2-7; 12 bases line up with TRBD1. Trimming took 2 bases from V and 7 from J; bases not matched to a gene: 4. The CDR3 is made up of 14 amino acids. Germline-derived CDR1 and CDR2 are SGDLS and YYNGEE. CDR3 DNA: TGTGCCAGCAGCGTGGGACAGGGGGCGAGGGAGCAGTACTTC. This sequence encodes CASSVGQGAREQYF.

This chain connects TRBV6-1 to TRBJ1-5; 10 bases agree with TRBD1. This CDR3 contains 14 residues. Germline CDR1 MNHNS, CDR2 SASEGT. Trimming cost V 2 bases and J 7 bases; bases outside gene matches: 2. CDR3 bases: TGTGCCAGCAGTGAATGGACAGGGGGACAGCCCCAGCATTTT. Translation gives CASSEWTGGQPQHF.

V gene TRBV20-1 combines with J gene TRBJ2-7, with D possibly matching TRBD2 (6 bases). CDR1 is DFQATT and CDR2 is SNEGSKA in the germline V gene (reference sequence). Trimming removed 3 bases from V and 0 bases from J, with 18 bases in between. The CDR3 loop spans 16 amino acids. The CDR3 DNA follows: TGCAGTGCTAGTTGGGCGCGGGGCAGGAGCTCCTACGAGCAGTACTTC. Its protein product is CSASWARGRSSYEQYF.

This clone has a handful of counts. The CDR3 reads CASSEAPGGTYNSPLHF. The CDR3 bases are TGTGCCAGCAGTGAAGCGCCGGGAGGGACCTATAATTCACCCCTCCACTTT. V usage is TRBV6-1 and J usage is TRBJ1-6; D unresolved. Germline V gene sequence: CDR1 MNHNS, CDR2 SASEGT. Trimming took off 0 bases at V and 2 bases at J, with 11 bases between the two ends. This CDR3 contains 17 residues.

The chain has TRBV5-4 and TRBJ1-1; tentatively, D is TRBD1 (5 bases). V dropped 1 base and J dropped 4 bases, with 11 bases sitting between them. This CDR3 contains 14 residues. Germline CDR1 SGHNT, CDR2 YYREEE (reference sequence). The CDR3 is CASSLPGRGTEAFF. CDR3 DNA: TGTGCCAGCAGCTTGCCAGGGAGGGGCACTGAAGCTTTCTTT.

V gene TRBV7-9 combines with J gene TRBJ1-1; tentatively, D is TRBD1 (6 bases). The CDR3 is 16 residues long. Germline loops: CDR1 SEHNR, CDR2 FQNEAQ (reference sequence). V lost 6 bases and J lost 1, with 18 bases in between. CDR3 residues: CASRRGGGGKNTEAFF. The CDR3 nucleotides are TGTGCCAGCAGACGCGGAGGGGGAGGGAAGAACACTGAAGCTTTCTTT.

The chain couples TRBV2 to TRBJ2-1; D perhaps matches TRBD1 (6 bases). The CDR3 is made up of 14 amino acids. Trimming cost V 5 bases and J 5 bases, with 13 bases left between them. The germline CDR1 and CDR2 sequences are SNHLY and FYNNEI. The DNA for the CDR3 is TGTGCCAGCAGTTCTAGGACAGCCAACAATGAGCAGTTCTTC. Its translation: CASSSRTANNEQFF.

The rearrangement uses TRBV12-3 or TRBV12-4 and TRBJ2-2; D gene unclear. The CDR3 has 12 residues. The V gene lost 4 bases and the J gene lost 8 bases, with 8 bases spanning the gap. CDR3 protein: CASSSSLGELFF. The CDR3 coding sequence is TGTGCCAGCAGTTCTTCTCTAGGGGAGCTGTTTTTT.

This clone was seen a handful of times. V is TRBV12-3 or TRBV12-4 and J is TRBJ1-1; D remains unclear. The V and J ends lost 6 bases and 2 bases respectively, with 7 bases between them. The CDR3 covers 12 residues. For the CDR3, the DNA is TGTGCCAGCAGCCCTCTTAACACTGAAGCTTTCTTT. The encoded protein is CASSPLNTEAFF.

CDR3 loop: CASRKQGAQTF. CDR3 in DNA: TGTGCCAGCAGGAAACAGGGGGCGCAAACCTTC. V is TRBV6-5 and J is TRBJ1-2, with 9 bases lining up with TRBD1. The CDR3 extends over 11 amino acids. V lost 6 bases, J lost 14 bases, and 7 bases stayed unmatched. Germline CDR1 reads MNHEY; CDR2 reads SVGAGI.

This clone appeared once. The chain employs TRBV9 and TRBJ1-5; TRBD1 aligns across 7 bases. The V segment lost 4 bases and the J segment 4 bases; nucleotides outside the gene matches: 5. The CDR3 spans 14 residues. The germline V gene has CDR1 SGDLS and CDR2 YYNGEE. The CDR3 here is CASSNAQGNQPQHF. CDR3 sequence (DNA): TGTGCCAGCAGCAATGCACAGGGGAATCAGCCCCAGCATTTT.